This note documents a single T cell receptor (beta chain) sequence. Authors' analysis steps: It was from reference gene primer amplification that nucleated cell counts were estimated. Measured with immunoSEQ multiplex PCR; TCRdb has only the in-frame clones, and not every one. V, J and clone size were drawn from that table, and D and trimming were deduced from the DNA. The table lists approximately 670,000 clones, 80% to 90% of them singletons, with under 0.3% in the top ten. The data originate from a study of blood T cell repertoires in COVID-19. Overall study context: Specimens from acute and convalescent COVID-19 originated in the United States, Italy and Spain. T cells, B-cell-depleted T cells, or PBMCs provided the cDNA or gDNA that served as material.

V shed 5 bases, J shed 5 bases, and the junction held 7 bases outside the gene matches. The CDR3 is 14 amino acids. From germline, CDR1 is MNHNY and CDR2 SVGAGI (reference sequence). This receptor was obtained from a woman under 30 with acute or convalescent COVID-19. V usage is TRBV6-6 and J usage is TRBJ2-3; 7 nucleotides align to TRBD1. Material for sequencing was peripheral blood. The CDR3 bases are TGTGCCAGCAGTCCCGGACAGGATGGAGATACGCAGTATTTT. This sequence encodes CASSPGQDGDTQYF.